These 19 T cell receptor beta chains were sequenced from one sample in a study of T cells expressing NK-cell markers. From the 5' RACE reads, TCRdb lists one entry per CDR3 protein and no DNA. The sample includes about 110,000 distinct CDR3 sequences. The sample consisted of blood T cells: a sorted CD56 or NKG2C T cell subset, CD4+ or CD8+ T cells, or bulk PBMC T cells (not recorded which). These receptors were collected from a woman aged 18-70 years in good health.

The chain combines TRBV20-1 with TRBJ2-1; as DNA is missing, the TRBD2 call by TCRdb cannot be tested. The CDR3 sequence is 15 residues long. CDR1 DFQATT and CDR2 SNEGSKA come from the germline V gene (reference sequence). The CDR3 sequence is CSATSGSGGGNEQFF.

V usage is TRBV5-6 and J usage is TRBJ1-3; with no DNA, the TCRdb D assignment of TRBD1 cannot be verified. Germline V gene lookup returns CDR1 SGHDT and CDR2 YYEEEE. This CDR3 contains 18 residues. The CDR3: CASSLALPTGRSGNTIYF.

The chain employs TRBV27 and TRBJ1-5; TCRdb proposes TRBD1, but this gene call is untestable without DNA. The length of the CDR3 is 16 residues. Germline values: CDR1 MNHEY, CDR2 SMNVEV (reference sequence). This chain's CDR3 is CASSPVGQGRNQPQHF.

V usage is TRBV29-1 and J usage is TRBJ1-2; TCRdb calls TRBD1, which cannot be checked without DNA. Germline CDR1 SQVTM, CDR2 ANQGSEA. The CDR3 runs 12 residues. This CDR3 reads CSVAGNHYGYTF. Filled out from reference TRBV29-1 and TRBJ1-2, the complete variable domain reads SAVISQKPSRDICQRGTSLTIQCQVDSQVTMMFWYRQQPGQSLTLIATANQGSEATYESGFVIDKFPISRPNLTFSTLTVSNMSPEDSSIYLCSVAGNHYGYTFGSGTRLTVV.

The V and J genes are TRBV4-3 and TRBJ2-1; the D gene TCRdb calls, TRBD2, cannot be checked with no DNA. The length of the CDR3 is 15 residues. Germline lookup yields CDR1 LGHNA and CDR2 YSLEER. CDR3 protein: CASSQTSGGYNEQFF.

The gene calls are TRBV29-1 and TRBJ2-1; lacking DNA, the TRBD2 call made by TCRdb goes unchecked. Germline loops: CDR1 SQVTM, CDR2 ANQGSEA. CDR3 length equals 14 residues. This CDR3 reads CSVASGASGDEQFF.

This CDR3 is CASSGERHEQFF. V and J are TRBV9 and TRBJ2-1; TCRdb names TRBD2, which stays unverified in the absence of DNA. CDR3 length: 12 amino acids. Germline assignment: CDR1 SGDLS and CDR2 YYNGEE.

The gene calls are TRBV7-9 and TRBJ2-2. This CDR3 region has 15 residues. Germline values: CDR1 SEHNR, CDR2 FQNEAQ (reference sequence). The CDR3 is CASAKFSTNTGELFF.

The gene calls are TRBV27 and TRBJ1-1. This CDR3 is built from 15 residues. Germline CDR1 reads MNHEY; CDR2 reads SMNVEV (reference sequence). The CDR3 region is CASSSPEGVNTEAFF.

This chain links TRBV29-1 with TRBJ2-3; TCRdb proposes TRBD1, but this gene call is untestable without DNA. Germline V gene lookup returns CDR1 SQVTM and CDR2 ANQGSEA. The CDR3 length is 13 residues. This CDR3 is CSVAPQGTDTQYF.

CDR3 loop: CASSLSEKLFF. This chain links TRBV28 with TRBJ1-4. The V gene's germline CDR1 is MDHEN and CDR2 SYDVKM. CDR3 length: 11 residues.

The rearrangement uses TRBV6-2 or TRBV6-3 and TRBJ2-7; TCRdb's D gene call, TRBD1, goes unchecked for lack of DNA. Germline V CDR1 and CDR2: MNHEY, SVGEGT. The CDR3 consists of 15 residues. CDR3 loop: CASSPDRGFSYEQYF.

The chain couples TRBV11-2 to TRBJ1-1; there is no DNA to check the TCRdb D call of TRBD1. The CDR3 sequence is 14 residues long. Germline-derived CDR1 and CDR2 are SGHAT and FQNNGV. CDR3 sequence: CASSSSTDNTEAFF.

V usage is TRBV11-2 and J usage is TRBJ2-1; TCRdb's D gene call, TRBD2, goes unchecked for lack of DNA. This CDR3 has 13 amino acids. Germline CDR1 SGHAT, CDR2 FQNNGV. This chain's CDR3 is CASREGSYNEQFF.

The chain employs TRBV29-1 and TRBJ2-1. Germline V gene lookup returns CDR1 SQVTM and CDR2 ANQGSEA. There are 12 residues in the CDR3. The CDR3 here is CSVEETYNEQFF.

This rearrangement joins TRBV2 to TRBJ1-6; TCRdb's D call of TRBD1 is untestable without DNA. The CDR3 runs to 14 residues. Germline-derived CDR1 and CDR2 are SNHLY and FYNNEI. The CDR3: CASSGDGENSPLHF.

The CDR3 spells CASSLGGGGLYGYTF. The rearrangement joins TRBV27 to TRBJ1-2; the TRBD1 assignment by TCRdb is unverifiable without DNA. Germline V lookup: CDR1 MNHEY, CDR2 SMNVEV (reference sequence). The CDR3 runs to 15 residues.

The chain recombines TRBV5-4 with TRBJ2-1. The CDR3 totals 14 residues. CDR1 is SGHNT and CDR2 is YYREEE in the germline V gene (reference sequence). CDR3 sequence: CASSLAPKDNEQFF. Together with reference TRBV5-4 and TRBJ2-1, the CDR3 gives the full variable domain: ETGVTQSPTHLIKTRGQQVTLRCSSQSGHNTVSWYQQALGQGPQFIFQYYREEENGRGNFPPRFSGLQFPNYSSELNVNALELDDSALYLCASSLAPKDNEQFFGPGTRLTVL.

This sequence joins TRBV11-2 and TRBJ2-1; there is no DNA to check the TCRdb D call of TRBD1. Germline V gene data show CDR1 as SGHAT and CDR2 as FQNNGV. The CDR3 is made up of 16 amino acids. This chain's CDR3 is CASSLLGQGWDNEQFF. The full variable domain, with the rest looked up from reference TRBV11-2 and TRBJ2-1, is EAGVAQSPRYKIIEKRQSVAFWCNPISGHATLYWYQQILGQGPKLLIQFQNNGVVDDSQLPKDRFSAERLKGVDSTLKIQPAKLEDSAVYLCASSLLGQGWDNEQFFGPGTRLTVL.